The 14 T cell receptor beta chains below come from one sample, sequenced in a study of blood T cell repertoires in COVID-19. Data came from immunoSEQ multiplex PCR; TCRdb stores just in-frame clones and leaves some out. The data show about 190,000 clones, approximately 84% seen once. Sequenced sample: peripheral blood. Receptor source: a woman aged 70-85 years with active or convalescent COVID-19.

V is TRBV4-1 and J is TRBJ2-3; D is ambiguous. CDR1 and CDR2 from the germline V gene are MGHRA and YSYEKL. V dropped 3 bases and J dropped 3 bases, with 4 bases sitting between them. This CDR3 contains 12 residues. This CDR3 is CASSHPTDTQYF. The DNA of the CDR3 is TGCGCCAGCAGCCATCCAACAGATACGCAGTATTTT.

The CDR3: CATSRVAAGKNGYTF. In DNA form, the CDR3 reads TGTGCCACCAGCAGAGTAGCTGCAGGGAAGAATGGCTACACCTTC. J is TRBJ1-2 and V is TRBV15, with a tentative D call TRBD1 (5 bases). Germline assignment: CDR1 LNHNV and CDR2 YYDKDF (reference sequence). V was shortened by 1 base and J by 6 bases, with 15 bases between the two germline ends. The CDR3 has 15 residues.

V gene TRBV7-6 combines with J gene TRBJ2-4, with D maybe TRBD1 (7 bases). CDR1 and CDR2 from the germline V gene are SGHVS and FNYEAQ. V was pared by 2 bases and J by 8 bases, with 10 bases between. This CDR3 has 13 amino acids. Here the CDR3 DNA reads TGTGCCAGCAGCTTATCCAGGGGGGACATTCAGTACTTC. Encoded protein: CASSLSRGDIQYF. Filled out from reference TRBV7-6 and TRBJ2-4, the complete variable domain reads GAGVSQSPRYKVTKRGQDVALRCDPISGHVSLYWYRQALGQGPEFLTYFNYEAQQDKSGLPNDRFSAERPEGSISTLTIQRTEQRDSAMYRCASSLSRGDIQYFGAGTRLSVL.

The chain uses TRBV30 and TRBJ1-3; no clear D. The CDR3 extends over 12 amino acids. V lost 5 bases to trimming and J lost 6 bases, with 11 bases between them. The germline CDR1 and CDR2 sequences are GTSNPN and SVGIG (reference sequence). The CDR3, as DNA: TGTGCCTGGGCGGTCTCCTCAAACACCATATATTTT. It yields the protein CAWAVSSNTIYF. The whole variable domain, remainder taken from reference TRBV30 and TRBJ1-3, is SQTIHQWPATLVQPVGSPLSLECTVEGTSNPNLYWYRQAAGRGLQLLFYSVGIGQISSEVPQNLSASRPQDRQFILSSKKLLLSDSGFYLCAWAVSSNTIYFGEGSWLTVV.

The CDR3: CASSSGLAGSGLYEQYF. The CDR3 DNA is TGTGCCAGCAGCTCGGGACTAGCGGGTTCAGGGTTGTACGAGCAGTACTTC. The chain links TRBV7-9 to TRBJ2-7, with 12 bases identical to TRBD2. Germline V gene data show CDR1 as SEHNR and CDR2 as FQNEAQ (reference sequence). There are 17 residues in the CDR3. The V and J ends lost 4 bases and 4 bases, in that order; junction bases with no gene match: 11.

This clone was seen only once. This chain uses TRBV29-1 with TRBJ2-7; TRBD1 aligns across 7 bases. The junction had 9 bases not matched to a gene; V was cut back by 5 bases and J by 5 bases. There are 13 residues in the CDR3. Germline V gene data show CDR1 as SQVTM and CDR2 as ANQGSEA. Here the CDR3 DNA reads TGCAGCGTTAGTTTGGACAGGACGGACGAGCAGTACTTC. Its protein product is CSVSLDRTDEQYF.

The chain couples TRBV5-1 to TRBJ2-1; tentatively, D is TRBD1 (5 bases). Germline V gives CDR1 SGHRS, CDR2 YFSETQ. Deletions cut 2 bases from V and 9 bases from J, with 12 bases between. The CDR3 totals 13 residues. As DNA, the CDR3 is TGCGCCAGCAGCTTCGACGGGCAGGGTGAGCAGTTCTTC. It yields the protein CASSFDGQGEQFF.

This clone has more than one count but fewer than ten. The chain is built from TRBV19 and TRBJ1-5; D might be TRBD1 (5 bases). Looked up from germline, CDR1 is LNHDA and CDR2 is SQIVND (reference sequence). This CDR3 comprises 14 residues. Trimming cost V 3 bases and J 1 base, with 7 bases left between them. The CDR3 DNA sequence: TGTGCCAGTAGTATTAGACAGAGCAATCAGCCCCAGCATTTT. It codes for CASSIRQSNQPQHF. Drawing the rest from reference TRBV19 and TRBJ1-5, the complete variable domain is DGGITQSPKYLFRKEGQNVTLSCEQNLNHDAMYWYRQDPGQGLRLIYYSQIVNDFQKGDIAEGYSVSREKKESFPLTVTSAQKNPTAFYLCASSIRQSNQPQHFGDGTRLSIL.

The chain couples TRBV6-2 or TRBV6-3 to TRBJ2-2; D gene uncertain. The CDR3 runs to 13 residues. Germline V CDR1 and CDR2: MNHEY, SVGEGT. The germline V and J ends were trimmed by 3 bases and 8 bases, with 10 bases remaining between them. CDR3 coding DNA: TGTGCCAGCAGTTATGTGGGCCGAGGGGAGCTGTTTTTT. It codes for CASSYVGRGELFF.

This sequence joins TRBV10-1 and TRBJ2-5; D possibly corresponds to TRBD1 (5 bases). Trimming left V 11 bases short and J 2 bases short, with 9 bases between. The germline V gene encodes CDR1 WNHNN and CDR2 SYGVQD (reference sequence). The CDR3 contains 11 residues. The CDR3 sequence is CAEGHQETQYF. The CDR3 DNA reads TGCGCCGAAGGACATCAAGAGACCCAGTACTTC.

This clone was detected only once. The rearrangement joins TRBV12-5 to TRBJ1-2; the match to TRBD1 covers 9 bases. Trimming cost V 5 bases and J 5 bases; bases outside gene matches: 12. CDR3 length: 16 amino acids. CDR1 is LGHNT and CDR2 is FRNRAP in the germline V gene. Written as DNA, the CDR3 is TGTGCTAGTGGTCCGGCACCGGGACAGGGACCTTATGGCTACACCTTC. This translates into CASGPAPGQGPYGYTF.

CDR3 sequence: CASSFLSGRVEQYF. For the CDR3, the DNA is TGTGCCAGCAGCTTTCTGAGCGGGAGGGTCGAGCAGTACTTC. The chain couples TRBV7-2 to TRBJ2-7, with TRBD2 matching over 10 bases. The CDR3 runs to 14 residues. The trim removed 3 bases at V and 6 bases at J, leaving 5 bases unmatched. Germline CDR1 SGHTA, CDR2 FQGNSA.

The V and J genes are TRBV2 and TRBJ1-6; D remains ambiguous. CDR1 is SNHLY and CDR2 is FYNNEI in the germline V gene. The V and J ends lost 4 bases and 10 bases respectively, with 17 bases between them. This CDR3 spans 15 amino acids. The CDR3 DNA sequence: TGTGCCAGCAGTGGAGGCGCGGCTGCTACCTCACCCCTCCACTTT. This gives the protein CASSGGAAATSPLHF.

This clone was counted ten times or more. The V call is TRBV24-1, the J call TRBJ1-6; tentative D call: TRBD1 (5 bases). This CDR3 is built from 18 residues. V lost 8 bases, J lost 4 bases, and 23 bases lay in between. The germline gives CDR1 KGHDR, CDR2 SFDVKD. This CDR3 reads CATKRPHRRGIYNSPLHF. The DNA of the CDR3 is TGTGCCACCAAGAGACCCCATAGGAGGGGTATATATAATTCACCCCTCCACTTT.